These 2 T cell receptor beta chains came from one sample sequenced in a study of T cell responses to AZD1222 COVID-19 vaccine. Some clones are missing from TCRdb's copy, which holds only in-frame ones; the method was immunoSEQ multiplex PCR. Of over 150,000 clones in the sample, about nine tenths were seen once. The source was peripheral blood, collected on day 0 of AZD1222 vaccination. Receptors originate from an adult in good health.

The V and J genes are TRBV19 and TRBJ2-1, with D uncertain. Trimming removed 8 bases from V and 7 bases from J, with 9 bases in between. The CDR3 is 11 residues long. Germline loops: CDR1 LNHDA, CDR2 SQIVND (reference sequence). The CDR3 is CASAVGNEQFF. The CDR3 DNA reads TGTGCCAGTGCCGTAGGTAATGAGCAGTTCTTC.

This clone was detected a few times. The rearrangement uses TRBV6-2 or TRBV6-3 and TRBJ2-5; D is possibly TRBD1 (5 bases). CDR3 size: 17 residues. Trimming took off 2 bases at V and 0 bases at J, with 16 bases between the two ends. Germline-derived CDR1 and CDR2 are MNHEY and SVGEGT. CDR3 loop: CASSYTSGQWYQETQYF. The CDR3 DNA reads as TGTGCCAGCAGTTACACCTCAGGGCAATGGTACCAAGAGACCCAGTACTTC.